This is a list of T cell receptor beta chains from one sample in a study of molecular identifiers for immune sequencing clone quantification. TCRdb fed the PCR reads into MiXCR, producing one record per CDR3 protein. The sample contains 400,000 to 600,000 distinct CDR3 sequences, around a fifth of which appear only once. The sequenced sample was naive CD8+ T cells from blood, with Jurkat cell RNA spiked in. The source is a human donor in good health. Some libraries in this study had Jurkat cell RNA spiked in. CDR3s leave out the opening cysteine and the closing phenylalanine or tryptophan. Fields, in order: clone size, V gene, CDR3 protein. Some rows have no size entry. The others give once, few or many, or a class for an expanded clone.

clone_size: NA; v_call: TRBV9; cdr3_aa: ASSADGNYGYT
clone_size: many; v_call: TRBV4-2; cdr3_aa: ASSLETGGYGYT
clone_size: NA; v_call: TRBV19; cdr3_aa: ASSIDILAGAEQF
clone_size: NA; v_call: TRBV27; cdr3_aa: ASSWTSGSGTQY
clone_size: many; v_call: TRBV6-5; cdr3_aa: ASSQDIRREQY
clone_size: NA; v_call: TRBV5-6; cdr3_aa: ASSLAAKWGYEQY
clone_size: many; v_call: TRBV4-3; cdr3_aa: ASSQMRGESGNIQY
clone_size: many; v_call: TRBV12-3/TRBV12-4; cdr3_aa: ASRTDYRDVETQY
clone_size: few; v_call: TRBV5-5; cdr3_aa: ASTLMGNQPQH
clone_size: many; v_call: TRBV4-3; cdr3_aa: ASSQEGKETQY
clone_size: many; v_call: TRBV7-9; cdr3_aa: ASSQLLDSAGEAF
clone_size: many; v_call: TRBV10-2; cdr3_aa: ASSVGVAIREAF
clone_size: NA; v_call: TRBV4-3; cdr3_aa: ASSPGPSYEQH
clone_size: few; v_call: TRBV6-2/TRBV6-3; cdr3_aa: ASSYDRMGVMGNQPQH
clone_size: many; v_call: TRBV5-1; cdr3_aa: ASSLFPGGDGETQY
clone_size: NA; v_call: TRBV6-2/TRBV6-3; cdr3_aa: ASSPPGFRDTEAF
clone_size: many; v_call: TRBV7-9; cdr3_aa: ASSFPGFGKNIQY
clone_size: few; v_call: TRBV7-9; cdr3_aa: ASTLGSRYEQY
clone_size: many; v_call: TRBV15; cdr3_aa: ATSRDREYYTEAF
clone_size: NA; v_call: TRBV5-6; cdr3_aa: ASSPPLNPNTEAF